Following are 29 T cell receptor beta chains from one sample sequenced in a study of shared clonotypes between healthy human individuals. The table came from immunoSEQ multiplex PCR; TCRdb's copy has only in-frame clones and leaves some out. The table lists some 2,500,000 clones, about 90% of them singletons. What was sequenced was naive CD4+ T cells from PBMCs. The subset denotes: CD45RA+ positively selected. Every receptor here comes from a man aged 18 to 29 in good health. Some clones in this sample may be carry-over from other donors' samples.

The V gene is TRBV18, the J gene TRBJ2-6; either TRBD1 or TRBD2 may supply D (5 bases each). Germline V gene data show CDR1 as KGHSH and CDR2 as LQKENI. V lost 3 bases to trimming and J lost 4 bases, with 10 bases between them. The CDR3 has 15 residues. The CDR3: CASSPGTEGANVLTF. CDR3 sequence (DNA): TGTGCCAGCTCACCTGGGACCGAGGGGGCCAACGTCCTGACTTTC.

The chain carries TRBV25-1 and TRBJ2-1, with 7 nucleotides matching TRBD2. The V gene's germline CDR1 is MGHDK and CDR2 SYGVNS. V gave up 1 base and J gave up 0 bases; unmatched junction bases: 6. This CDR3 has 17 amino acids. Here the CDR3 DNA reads TGTGCCAGCAGTGAATTAGCGGGCACGAGCTCCTACAATGAGCAGTTCTTC. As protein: CASSELAGTSSYNEQFF. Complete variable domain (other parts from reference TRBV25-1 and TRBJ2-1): EADIYQTPRYLVIGTGKKITLECSQTMGHDKMYWYQQDPGMELHLIHYSYGVNSTEKGDLSSESTVSRIRTEHFPLTLESARPSHTSQYLCASSELAGTSSYNEQFFGPGTRLTVL.

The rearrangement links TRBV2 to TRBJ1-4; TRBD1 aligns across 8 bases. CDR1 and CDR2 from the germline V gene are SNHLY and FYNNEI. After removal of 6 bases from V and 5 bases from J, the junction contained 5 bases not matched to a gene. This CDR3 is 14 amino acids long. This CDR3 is CASRSRQGNEKLFF. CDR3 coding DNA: TGTGCCAGCAGATCTAGACAGGGGAATGAAAAACTGTTTTTT.

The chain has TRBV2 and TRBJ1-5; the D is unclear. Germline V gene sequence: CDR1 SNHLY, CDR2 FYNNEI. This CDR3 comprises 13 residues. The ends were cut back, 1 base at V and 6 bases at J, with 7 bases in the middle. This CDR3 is CASSEGALQPQHF. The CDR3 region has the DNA TGTGCCAGCAGTGAAGGGGCGCTTCAGCCCCAGCATTTT.

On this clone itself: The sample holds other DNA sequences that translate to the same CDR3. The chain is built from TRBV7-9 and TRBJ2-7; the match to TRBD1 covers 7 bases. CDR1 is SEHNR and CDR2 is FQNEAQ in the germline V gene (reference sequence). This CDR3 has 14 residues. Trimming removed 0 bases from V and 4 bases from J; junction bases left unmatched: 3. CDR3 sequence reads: CASSLAQGPYEQYF. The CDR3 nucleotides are TGTGCCAGCAGCTTAGCACAGGGGCCATACGAGCAGTACTTC.

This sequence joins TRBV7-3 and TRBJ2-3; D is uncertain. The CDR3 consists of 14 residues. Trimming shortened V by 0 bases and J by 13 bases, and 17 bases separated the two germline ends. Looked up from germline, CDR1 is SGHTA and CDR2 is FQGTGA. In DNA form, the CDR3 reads TGTGCCAGCAGCTTAACGTGGCGATCAAACCCAGAGTATTTT. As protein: CASSLTWRSNPEYF.

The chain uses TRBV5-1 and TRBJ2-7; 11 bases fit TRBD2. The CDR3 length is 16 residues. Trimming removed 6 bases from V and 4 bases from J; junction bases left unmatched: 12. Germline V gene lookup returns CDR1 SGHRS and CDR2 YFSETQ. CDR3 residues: CASMFLAGGPVYEQYF. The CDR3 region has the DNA TGCGCCAGCATGTTTTTAGCGGGAGGGCCAGTGTACGAGCAGTACTTC.

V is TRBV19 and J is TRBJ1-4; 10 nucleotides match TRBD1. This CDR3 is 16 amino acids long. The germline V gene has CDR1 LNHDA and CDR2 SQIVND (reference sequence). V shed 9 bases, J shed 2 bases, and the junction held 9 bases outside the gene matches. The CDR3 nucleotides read TGTGCCAGCGCGGGACAGGGGTCCTCTACTAATGAAAAACTGTTTTTT. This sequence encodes CASAGQGSSTNEKLFF.

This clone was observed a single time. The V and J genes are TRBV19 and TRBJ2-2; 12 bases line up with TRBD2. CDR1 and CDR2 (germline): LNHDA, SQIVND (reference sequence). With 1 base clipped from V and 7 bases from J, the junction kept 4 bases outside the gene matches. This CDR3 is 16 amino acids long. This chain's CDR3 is CASSIGLAGAYGELFF. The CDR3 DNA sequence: TGTGCCAGTAGTATAGGACTAGCGGGAGCTTACGGGGAGCTGTTTTTT.

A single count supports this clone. For the CDR3, the DNA is TGCGCCAGCAGGGAGCGGGCGCAGGCCGGCACCGGGGAGCTGTTTTTT. Encoded protein: CASRERAQAGTGELFF. The rearrangement uses TRBV5-1 and TRBJ2-2, with D possibly being TRBD2 (6 bases). V lost 5 bases to trimming and J lost 4 bases, with 18 bases between them. CDR3 length: 16 amino acids. Per the germline V gene, CDR1 is SGHRS and CDR2 is YFSETQ. Based on the CDR3 plus reference TRBV5-1 and TRBJ2-2, the full variable domain is KAGVTQTPRYLIKTRGQQVTLSCSPISGHRSVSWYQQTPGQGLQFLFEYFSETQRNKGNFPGRFSGRQFSNSRSEMNVSTLELGDSALYLCASRERAQAGTGELFFGEGSRLTVL.

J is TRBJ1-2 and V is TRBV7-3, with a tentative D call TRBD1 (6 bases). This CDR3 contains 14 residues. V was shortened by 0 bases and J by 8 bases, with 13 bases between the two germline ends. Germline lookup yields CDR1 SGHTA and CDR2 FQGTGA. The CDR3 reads CASSLTGAGAGYTF. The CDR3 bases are TGTGCCAGCAGCTTAACGGGGGCAGGGGCCGGCTACACCTTC.

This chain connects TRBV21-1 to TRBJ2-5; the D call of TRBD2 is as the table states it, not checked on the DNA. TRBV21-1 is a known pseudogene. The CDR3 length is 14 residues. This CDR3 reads CATNGRRRYGTQYF. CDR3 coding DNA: TGTGCCACCAACGGTCGGCGGAGGTACGGGACCCAGTACTTC.

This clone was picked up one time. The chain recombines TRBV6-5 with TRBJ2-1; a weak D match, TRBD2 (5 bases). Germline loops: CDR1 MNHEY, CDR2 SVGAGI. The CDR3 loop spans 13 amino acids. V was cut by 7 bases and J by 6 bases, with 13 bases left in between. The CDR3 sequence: CASMLAMGNEQFF. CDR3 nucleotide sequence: TGTGCCAGCATGCTAGCCATGGGCAATGAGCAGTTCTTC.

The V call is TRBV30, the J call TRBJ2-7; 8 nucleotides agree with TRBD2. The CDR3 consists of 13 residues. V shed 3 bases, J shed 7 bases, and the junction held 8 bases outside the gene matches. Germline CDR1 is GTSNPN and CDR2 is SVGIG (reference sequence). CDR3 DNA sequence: TGTGCCTGGAGCAGCGGGAGTCTCGGAGAGCAGTACTTC. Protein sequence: CAWSSGSLGEQYF. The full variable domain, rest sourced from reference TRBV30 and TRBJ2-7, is SQTIHQWPATLVQPVGSPLSLECTVEGTSNPNLYWYRQAAGRGLQLLFYSVGIGQISSEVPQNLSASRPQDRQFILSSKKLLLSDSGFYLCAWSSGSLGEQYFGPGTRLTVT.

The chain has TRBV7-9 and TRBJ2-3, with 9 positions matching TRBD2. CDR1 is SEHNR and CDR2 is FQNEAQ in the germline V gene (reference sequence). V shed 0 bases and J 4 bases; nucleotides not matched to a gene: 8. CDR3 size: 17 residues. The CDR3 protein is CASSLALAGISPDTQYF. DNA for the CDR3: TGTGCCAGCAGCTTAGCGCTAGCGGGAATTTCCCCAGATACGCAGTATTTT.

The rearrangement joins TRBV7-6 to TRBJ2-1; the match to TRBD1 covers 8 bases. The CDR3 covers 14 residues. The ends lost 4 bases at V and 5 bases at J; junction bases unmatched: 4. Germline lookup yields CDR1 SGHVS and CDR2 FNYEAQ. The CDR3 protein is CASSYRTGNNEQFF. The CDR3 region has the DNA TGTGCCAGCAGCTATCGGACAGGGAACAATGAGCAGTTCTTC.

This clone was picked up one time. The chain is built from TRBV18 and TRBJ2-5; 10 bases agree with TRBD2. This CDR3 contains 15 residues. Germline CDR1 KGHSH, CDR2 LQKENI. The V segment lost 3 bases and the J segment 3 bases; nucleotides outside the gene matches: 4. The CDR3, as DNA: TGTGCCAGCTCACCCCCGGGACTAGCGAAAGAGACCCAGTACTTC. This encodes CASSPPGLAKETQYF.

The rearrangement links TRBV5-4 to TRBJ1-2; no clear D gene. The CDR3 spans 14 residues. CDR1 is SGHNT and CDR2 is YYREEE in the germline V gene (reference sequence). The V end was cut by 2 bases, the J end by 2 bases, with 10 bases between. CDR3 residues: CASSFPRSNYGYTF. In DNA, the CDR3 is TGTGCCAGCAGCTTTCCCAGAAGCAACTATGGCTACACCTTC.

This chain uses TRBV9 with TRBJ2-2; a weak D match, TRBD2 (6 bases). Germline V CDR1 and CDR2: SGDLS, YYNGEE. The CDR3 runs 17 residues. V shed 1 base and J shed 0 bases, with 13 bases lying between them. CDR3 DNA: TGTGCCAGCAGCGTATTTGAGCGGGCCCCGAACACCGGGGAGCTGTTTTTT. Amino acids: CASSVFERAPNTGELFF.

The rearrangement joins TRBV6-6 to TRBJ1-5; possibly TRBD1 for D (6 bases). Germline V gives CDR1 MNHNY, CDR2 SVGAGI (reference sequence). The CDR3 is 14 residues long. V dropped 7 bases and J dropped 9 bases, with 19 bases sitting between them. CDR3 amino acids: CASIEGGSYRPQHF. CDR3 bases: TGTGCCAGCATCGAGGGGGGGTCCTATCGGCCCCAGCATTTT.

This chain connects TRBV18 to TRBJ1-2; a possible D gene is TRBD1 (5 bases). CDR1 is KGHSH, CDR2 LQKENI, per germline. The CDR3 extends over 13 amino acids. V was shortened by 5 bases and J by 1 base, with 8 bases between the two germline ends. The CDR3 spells CASSVDINYGYTF. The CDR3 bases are TGTGCCAGCTCAGTGGACATTAACTATGGCTACACCTTC.

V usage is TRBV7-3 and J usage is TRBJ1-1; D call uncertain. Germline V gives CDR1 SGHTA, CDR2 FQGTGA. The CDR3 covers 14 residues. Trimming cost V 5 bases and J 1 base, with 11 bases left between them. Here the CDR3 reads CASSPDGSNTEAFF. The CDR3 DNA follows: TGTGCCAGCAGCCCAGATGGGTCGAACACTGAAGCTTTCTTT.

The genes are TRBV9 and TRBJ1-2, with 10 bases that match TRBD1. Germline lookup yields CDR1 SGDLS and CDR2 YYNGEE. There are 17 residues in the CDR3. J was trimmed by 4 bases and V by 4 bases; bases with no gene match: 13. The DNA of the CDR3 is TGTGCCAGCAGCACAAATAAGGGACAGGGGAGCGGCTATGGCTACACCTTC. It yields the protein CASSTNKGQGSGYGYTF.

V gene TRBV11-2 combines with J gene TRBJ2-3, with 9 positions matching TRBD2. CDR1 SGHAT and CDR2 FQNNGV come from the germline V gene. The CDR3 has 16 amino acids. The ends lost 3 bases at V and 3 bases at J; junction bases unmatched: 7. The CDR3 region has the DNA TGTGCCAGCAGCTTTGATCGAGCGGGAGGAACAGATACGCAGTATTTT. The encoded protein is CASSFDRAGGTDTQYF.

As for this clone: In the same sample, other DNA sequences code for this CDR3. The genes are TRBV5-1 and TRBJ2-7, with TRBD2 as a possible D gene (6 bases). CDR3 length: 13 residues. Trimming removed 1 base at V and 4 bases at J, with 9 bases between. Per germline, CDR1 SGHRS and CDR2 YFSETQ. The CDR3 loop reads CASSLFSGYEQYF. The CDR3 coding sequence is TGCGCCAGCAGCTTGTTCAGCGGGTACGAGCAGTACTTC.

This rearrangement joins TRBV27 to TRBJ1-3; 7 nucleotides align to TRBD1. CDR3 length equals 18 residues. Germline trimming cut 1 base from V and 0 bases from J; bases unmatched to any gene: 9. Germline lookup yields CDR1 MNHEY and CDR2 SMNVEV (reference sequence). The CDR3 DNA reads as TGTGCCAGCAGTTTATGGGGCAGGGGGTCAACCTCTGGAAACACCATATATTTT. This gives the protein CASSLWGRGSTSGNTIYF.

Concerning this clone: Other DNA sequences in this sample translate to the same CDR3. CDR3 bases: TGTGCCAGCAGTCGGGAGAACACCGGGGAGCTGTTTTTT. Translating it yields CASSRENTGELFF. The chain joins TRBV2 to TRBJ2-2, with D maybe TRBD2 (5 bases). The CDR3 sequence is 13 residues long. Germline V gives CDR1 SNHLY, CDR2 FYNNEI. V was shortened by 5 bases and J by 1 base, with 5 bases between the two germline ends.

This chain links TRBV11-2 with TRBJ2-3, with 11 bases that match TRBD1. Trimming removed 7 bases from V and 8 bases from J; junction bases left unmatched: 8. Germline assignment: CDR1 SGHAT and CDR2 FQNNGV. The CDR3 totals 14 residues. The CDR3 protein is CASKQDRGRSTQYF. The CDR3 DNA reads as TGTGCCAGCAAACAGGACAGGGGGCGAAGTACGCAGTATTTT.

CDR3 DNA sequence: TGTGCCAGCAGCCAAGATCCCCTAGGGCAGTCCAGAATACATGAGCAGTTCTTC. Its protein is CASSQDPLGQSRIHEQFF. The V and J genes are TRBV4-2 and TRBJ2-1; no clear D. The germline V gene has CDR1 LGHNA and CDR2 YNFKEQ. V was clipped by 0 bases and J by 8 bases, with 23 bases between them. This CDR3 comprises 18 residues.